A selection of T cell receptor beta chains follows, all from one sample in a study of OX40 agonist ivuxolimab in advanced cancers. TCRdb keeps only in-frame clones here, not all; method: immunoSEQ multiplex PCR. The sample carries 55,000 to 75,000 clones, 70% to 85% recorded once. The source material was CD4+ or CD8+ T cells sorted from blood, sampled in a trial of the OX40 agonist ivuxolimab. These TCRs come from an adult with an advanced solid tumor such as melanoma, head and neck, liver or kidney cancer. Each CDR3 is given with its conserved first and last residue.

J gene,V gene,CDR3 protein
TRBJ2-1,TRBV9,CASSVGLANHEQFF
TRBJ2-2,TRBV11-2,CASSLTGGSTGELFF
TRBJ1-4,TRBV7-2,CASSQGQAQSQLFF
TRBJ2-2,TRBV15,CATSKPGQGAGELFF
TRBJ1-5,TRBV21-1,CASPRTVYSNQPQHF
TRBJ1-2,TRBV6-5,CASRRQPNYGYTF
TRBJ2-5,TRBV5-4,CASSLKWRAQETQYF
TRBJ1-5,TRBV2,CASSEALGRMAQHF
TRBJ1-1,TRBV7-2,CASGPLPLRKAFF
TRBJ1-1,TRBV5-6,CASSPTGGNTEAFF
TRBJ2-6,TRBV2,CASSEGPLLAGPYVLTF
TRBJ2-1,TRBV28,CASSFQGGNSYNEQFF
TRBJ1-5,TRBV6-5,CASRRTPDQPQHF
TRBJ2-3,TRBV5-1,CASSLVTSTDTQYF
TRBJ2-2,TRBV9,CASSVGLGPSFANTGELFF
TRBJ1-2,TRBV12-5,CASGRRQTSNYGYTF
TRBJ2-3,TRBV21-1,CASSKTDIHTDTQYF
TRBJ2-1,TRBV19,CASTLRTSGAYNEQFF
TRBJ1-3,TRBV5-1,CASSSGQPISGNTIYF
TRBJ1-5,TRBV28,CASIEAGQGSNQPQHF
TRBJ2-5,TRBV2,CASSEQQQETQYF
TRBJ2-2,TRBV30,CAWKRSGRTGELFF
TRBJ2-7,TRBV11-2,CASSPGLAGIYEQYF
TRBJ2-6,TRBV7-8,CASSKGGGANVLTF
TRBJ1-2,TRBV6-4,CASSDFWGHGYTF
TRBJ2-5,TRBV28,CASNPVGQGARETQYF
TRBJ2-7,TRBV5-5,CASSLGLGRKSPYEQYF
TRBJ1-2,TRBV6-1,CASRRTDQYGYTF
TRBJ2-3,TRBV9,CASSDFYGTDTQYF
TRBJ2-5,TRBV11-2,CASSSGQVGGTQYF
TRBJ1-1,TRBV7-2,CASSLEAWTEAFF
TRBJ2-1,TRBV5-4,CASSPRSGGKNNEQFF
TRBJ2-2,TRBV5-4,CASSWREGTGELFF
TRBJ1-2,TRBV19,CASSIRGPYGYTF
TRBJ1-1,TRBV5-6,CASSHGPGQVNTEAFF
TRBJ2-5,TRBV11-3,CASSQRHSGGGSAQETQYF
TRBJ2-3,TRBV5-1,CASSKEDRPGTDTQYF
TRBJ2-6,TRBV11-2,CASSRAVSGANVLTF
TRBJ2-5,TRBV29-1,CSVENWGGEETQYF
TRBJ2-2,TRBV9,CASSARDRSNTGELFF
TRBJ2-5,TRBV18,CASSTSRTQETQYF
TRBJ1-2,TRBV30,CASTGVSNYGYTF
TRBJ2-1,TRBV2,CASSADGGGYNEQFF
TRBJ2-3,TRBV13,CASSQETLAGGSTDTQYF
TRBJ1-6,TRBV2,CASSVESTTLHF
TRBJ1-1,TRBV5-5,CASSSHGGEAFF